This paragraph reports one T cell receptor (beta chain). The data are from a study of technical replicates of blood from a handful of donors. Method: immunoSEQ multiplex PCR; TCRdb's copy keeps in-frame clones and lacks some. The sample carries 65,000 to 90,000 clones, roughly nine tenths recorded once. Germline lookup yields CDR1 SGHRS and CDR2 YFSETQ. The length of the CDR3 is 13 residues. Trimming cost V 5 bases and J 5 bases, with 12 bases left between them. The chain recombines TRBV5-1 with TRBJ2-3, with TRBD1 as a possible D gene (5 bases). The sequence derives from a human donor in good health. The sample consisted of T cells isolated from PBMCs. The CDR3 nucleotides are TGCGCCAGCAGGATAGGGCAGGGAGATACGCAGTATTTT. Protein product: CASRIGQGDTQYF.